Each of the 14 T cell receptor beta chains below was sequenced from the same sample in a study of blood T cell repertoires in COVID-19. Some clones are missing from TCRdb's copy, which holds only in-frame ones; the method was immunoSEQ multiplex PCR. The repertoire consists of roughly 250,000 clones, with roughly 88% occurring once and the leading ten covering roughly 2.1%. Sequenced sample: PBMCs or T cells enriched from blood (not recorded which). The source of these receptors is a woman between 40 and 55 years old with acute COVID-19.

This rearrangement joins TRBV18 to TRBJ1-6; tentatively, D is TRBD1 (5 bases). Germline CDR1 KGHSH, CDR2 LQKENI. This CDR3 contains 17 residues. Trimming cost V 3 bases and J 2 bases, with 14 bases left between them. The CDR3 sequence: CASSPPTAPAYNSPLHF. CDR3 coding DNA: TGTGCCAGCTCACCGCCGACAGCACCCGCCTATAATTCACCCCTCCACTTT.

The CDR3 region has the DNA TGTGCCAGCAGCCAGACCCTTCGGGGAGCGGGGAAGGGAGAGACCCAGTACTTC. Its protein product is CASSQTLRGAGKGETQYF. The chain uses TRBV27 and TRBJ2-5; 7 bases are a match to TRBD2. The CDR3 has 18 residues. V gave up 6 bases and J gave up 4 bases; unmatched junction bases: 20. The germline gives CDR1 MNHEY, CDR2 SMNVEV (reference sequence).

The V gene is TRBV10-1, the J gene TRBJ1-5; 9 bases map to TRBD1. V lost 7 bases, J lost 3 bases, and 7 bases stayed unmatched. The CDR3 has 15 amino acids. Germline CDR1 is WNHNN and CDR2 is SYGVQD (reference sequence). The CDR3 region has the DNA TGCGCCAGCATCCAACAGGGGGCGAACAATCAGCCCCAGCATTTT. Its protein product is CASIQQGANNQPQHF.

The gene calls are TRBV18 and TRBJ2-1, with 8 bases identical to TRBD1. This CDR3 is 15 amino acids long. The germline gives CDR1 KGHSH, CDR2 LQKENI. V lost 4 bases, J lost 7 bases, and 9 bases stayed unmatched. CDR3 residues: CASSRRTGRGNEQFF. CDR3 coding DNA: TGTGCCAGCTCACGAAGGACAGGGAGAGGAAATGAGCAGTTCTTC.

This chain links TRBV12-3 or TRBV12-4 with TRBJ2-3; D may be TRBD1 (5 bases). The CDR3 runs 12 residues. Trimming stripped 6 bases from V and 13 bases from J, with 17 bases between. CDR3 sequence: CASSTTRSREYF. CDR3 DNA: TGTGCCAGCAGCACAACCCGGTCCAGGGAGTATTTT.

The rearrangement joins TRBV28 to TRBJ2-4, with D possibly TRBD1 on 5 matching bases. This CDR3 region has 14 residues. Germline values: CDR1 MDHEN, CDR2 SYDVKM. V was trimmed by 8 bases and J by 8 bases, leaving 19 bases between them. Here the CDR3 DNA reads TGTGCCAGCCAGCTGCCAGGGAATTATGACATTCAGTACTTC. This gives the protein CASQLPGNYDIQYF. Combining the CDR3 with reference TRBV28 and TRBJ2-4 gives the whole variable domain DVKVTQSSRYLVKRTGEKVFLECVQDMDHENMFWYRQDPGLGLRLIYFSYDVKMKEKGDIPEGYSVSREKKERFSLILESASTNQTSMYLCASQLPGNYDIQYFGAGTRLSVL.

The gene calls are TRBV28 and TRBJ2-1; D is possibly TRBD2 (5 bases). Trimming removed 7 bases at V and 8 bases at J, with 18 bases between. Germline V gene lookup returns CDR1 MDHEN and CDR2 SYDVKM. This CDR3 is built from 14 residues. CDR3 region: CASIERAGTDEQFF. For the CDR3, the DNA is TGTGCCAGCATCGAGAGGGCTGGCACTGATGAGCAGTTCTTC.

This rearrangement joins TRBV10-1 to TRBJ1-4; 7 nucleotides line up with TRBD1. CDR1 is WNHNN and CDR2 is SYGVQD in the germline V gene (reference sequence). The CDR3 length is 18 residues. V shed 1 base, J shed 6 bases, and the junction held 14 bases outside the gene matches. CDR3: CASSEFDQEGAEYEKLFF. The DNA of the CDR3 is TGCGCCAGCAGTGAGTTTGATCAAGAGGGGGCCGAATATGAAAAACTGTTTTTT.

The V and J genes are TRBV12-3 or TRBV12-4 and TRBJ1-1; D unresolved. The V and J ends lost 10 bases and 0 bases respectively, with 9 bases between them. This CDR3 region has 12 residues. CDR3 DNA sequence: TGTGCCACCTCCGACATGAACACTGAAGCTTTCTTT. This translates into CATSDMNTEAFF.

The CDR3: CASSTEGTNEKLFF. In DNA form, the CDR3 reads TGTGCCAGTAGTACCGAGGGAACTAATGAAAAACTGTTTTTT. The chain combines TRBV19 with TRBJ1-4; no firm D call. The germline gives CDR1 LNHDA, CDR2 SQIVND (reference sequence). V lost 4 bases and J lost 1, with 7 bases in between. The CDR3 runs 14 residues. The complete variable domain, with remaining parts taken from reference TRBV19 and TRBJ1-4, reads DGGITQSPKYLFRKEGQNVTLSCEQNLNHDAMYWYRQDPGQGLRLIYYSQIVNDFQKGDIAEGYSVSREKKESFPLTVTSAQKNPTAFYLCASSTEGTNEKLFFGSGTQLSVL.

The chain uses TRBV30 and TRBJ2-1; the D is unclear. The CDR3 is 13 amino acids. Deletions cut 2 bases from V and 10 bases from J, with 15 bases between. Germline CDR1 and CDR2: GTSNPN and SVGIG (reference sequence). Here the CDR3 reads CAWSPRPFGEQFF. DNA of the CDR3: TGTGCCTGGAGTCCTCGGCCGTTCGGGGAGCAGTTCTTC.

This chain links TRBV4-2 with TRBJ2-3; 11 bases fit TRBD2. In germline, CDR1 is LGHNA, CDR2 YNFKEQ. J gave up 1 base and V 4 bases, and 4 bases lay outside the gene matches. CDR3 length: 16 amino acids. The CDR3 reads CASSPLAGGRTDTQYF. The CDR3 nucleotides are TGTGCCAGCAGCCCTTTAGCGGGAGGGCGCACAGATACGCAGTATTTT.

The J gene is TRBJ2-4, the V gene TRBV27; 8 bases match TRBD2. Germline V gene data show CDR1 as MNHEY and CDR2 as SMNVEV (reference sequence). The CDR3 consists of 15 residues. Trimming at V came to 4 bases and at J to 5 bases, leaving 7 bases not matched to a gene. CDR3 residues: CASSSGGESENIQYF. Written as DNA, the CDR3 is TGTGCCAGCAGTTCGGGAGGGGAATCCGAAAACATTCAGTACTTC.

The rearrangement uses TRBV3-1 (or the pseudogene TRBV3-2) and TRBJ2-3; 9 bases fit TRBD1. V shed 6 bases and J 3 bases; nucleotides not matched to a gene: 4. Per the germline V gene, CDR1 is LGHDT and CDR2 is YNNKEL (reference sequence). The CDR3 extends over 14 amino acids. The CDR3 spells CASSRDRATDTQYF. The CDR3 DNA sequence: TGTGCCAGCAGTCGGGACAGGGCGACAGATACGCAGTATTTT.